A selection of T cell receptor beta chains follows, all from one sample in a study of cytomegalovirus exposure and HLA in healthy donors. The assay was immunoSEQ multiplex PCR, and TCRdb's table has in-frame clones only and misses some. Among some 130,000 clones, roughly 85% were seen once, and the ten largest hold around 6.3%. The source material was PBMCs. These receptor sequences come from a man aged 35 to 55 in good health and CMV-seropositive. The CDR3 runs from the conserved cysteine through the conserved F or W. The order of the fields is V gene, J gene, clone size, D gene, CDR3 DNA, CDR3 protein. A D gene is named only where the DNA matches it firmly. A row's size may be missing; if present it is once, few, many or a size class.

v_gene: TRBV2
j_gene: TRBJ2-2
abundance: -
d_gene: TRBD2
CDR3nt: TGTGCCAGCAAGATGATAGCGGGAGGGGCCGGGGAGCTGTTTTTT
CDR3aa: CASKMIAGGAGELFF

v_gene: TRBV4-1
j_gene: TRBJ2-1
abundance: -
d_gene: -
CDR3nt: TGCGCCAGCAGCTACCCGGGACTTCCGTACAATGAGCAGTTCTTC
CDR3aa: CASSYPGLPYNEQFF

v_gene: TRBV2
j_gene: TRBJ1-5
abundance: -
d_gene: -
CDR3nt: TGTGCCAGCAGTGAATCGTCAGGGTTAGGTCAGCCCCAGCATTTT
CDR3aa: CASSESSGLGQPQHF

v_gene: TRBV19
j_gene: TRBJ1-5
abundance: -
d_gene: -
CDR3nt: TGTGCCAGTACCTATACCCAGGGAGGGTGGAATCAGCCCCAGCATTTT
CDR3aa: CASTYTQGGWNQPQHF

v_gene: TRBV29-1
j_gene: TRBJ2-3
abundance: -
d_gene: -
CDR3nt: TGCAGCGTTGTCGACTGGGGCACAGATACGCAGTATTTT
CDR3aa: CSVVDWGTDTQYF

v_gene: TRBV30
j_gene: TRBJ2-1
abundance: once
d_gene: -
CDR3nt: TGTGCCTGGAGTGAACTTGGGCATGAGCAGTTCTTC
CDR3aa: CAWSELGHEQFF

v_gene: TRBV11-1
j_gene: TRBJ2-7
abundance: -
d_gene: TRBD1
CDR3nt: TGTGCCAGCAGCCAGGGACAGGGTGGTTACTACGAGCAGTACTTC
CDR3aa: CASSQGQGGYYEQYF

v_gene: TRBV5-5
j_gene: TRBJ2-2
abundance: -
d_gene: TRBD2
CDR3nt: TGTGCCAGCAGCATGACTAGCGGGAGGTACACCGGGGAGCTGTTTTTT
CDR3aa: CASSMTSGRYTGELFF

v_gene: TRBV7-8
j_gene: TRBJ2-7
abundance: few
d_gene: -
CDR3nt: TGTGCCAGCAGCTTAGCGTACAGGGGGGGGTACGAGCAGTACTTC
CDR3aa: CASSLAYRGGYEQYF

v_gene: TRBV5-1
j_gene: TRBJ1-5
abundance: few
d_gene: -
CDR3nt: TGCGCCAGCAGCTTTCAACCTCAGGGGAATAGCAATCAGCCCCAGCATTTT
CDR3aa: CASSFQPQGNSNQPQHF

v_gene: TRBV7-9
j_gene: TRBJ2-7
abundance: -
d_gene: TRBD2
CDR3nt: TGTGCCAGCAGCTCCACGACTAGCGGGAGGGACTACGAGCAGTACTTC
CDR3aa: CASSSTTSGRDYEQYF

v_gene: TRBV5-1
j_gene: TRBJ2-3
abundance: -
d_gene: TRBD2
CDR3nt: TGCGCCAGCAGCTTGCCAACTAGCGGGAGTACAGATACGCAGTATTTT
CDR3aa: CASSLPTSGSTDTQYF

v_gene: TRBV5-1
j_gene: TRBJ1-2
abundance: -
d_gene: TRBD1
CDR3nt: TGCGCCAGCAGCTTTCGATCAGGGGGCTATGGCTACACCTTC
CDR3aa: CASSFRSGGYGYTF

v_gene: TRBV18
j_gene: TRBJ2-3
abundance: -
d_gene: -
CDR3nt: TGTGCCAGCTCACCGCGCGTCCCGGTCGGTACGGGGATGGCGGATACGCAGTATTTT
CDR3aa: CASSPRVPVGTGMADTQYF

v_gene: TRBV10-3
j_gene: TRBJ2-7
abundance: -
d_gene: TRBD2
CDR3nt: TGTGCCATCAGTGAAGGCGGGAGTTACGAGCAGTACTTC
CDR3aa: CAISEGGSYEQYF

v_gene: TRBV19
j_gene: TRBJ1-1
abundance: -
d_gene: TRBD1
CDR3nt: TGTGCCAGTAGCACGACAGGGTTCACTGAAGCTTTCTTT
CDR3aa: CASSTTGFTEAFF

v_gene: TRBV29-1
j_gene: TRBJ2-1
abundance: -
d_gene: -
CDR3nt: TGCAGCGTTGTCTTAGGGGGAGGGCCGTTCTGGTTCTTC
CDR3aa: CSVVLGGGPFWFF

v_gene: TRBV7-2
j_gene: TRBJ2-7
abundance: few
d_gene: -
CDR3nt: TGTGCCAGCAGCTTAACTTCCTACGACTTCTACGAGCAGTACTTC
CDR3aa: CASSLTSYDFYEQYF

v_gene: TRBV28
j_gene: TRBJ2-1
abundance: -
d_gene: TRBD2
CDR3nt: TGTGCCAGCAGCGCGCGGGGACTAGCGGGAAACAATGAGCAGTTCTTC
CDR3aa: CASSARGLAGNNEQFF

v_gene: TRBV2
j_gene: TRBJ1-3
abundance: -
d_gene: -
CDR3nt: TGTGCCAGCAGTCTCCTCCGCGGGGTCGGAAACACCATATATTTT
CDR3aa: CASSLLRGVGNTIYF

v_gene: TRBV7-8
j_gene: TRBJ2-2
abundance: -
d_gene: TRBD2
CDR3nt: TGTGCCAGCAGCTTACATCAGCGGGAGACCGGGGAGCTGTTTTTT
CDR3aa: CASSLHQRETGELFF

v_gene: TRBV11-3
j_gene: TRBJ2-1
abundance: -
d_gene: TRBD1
CDR3nt: TGTGCCAGCAGCAGCAGGACAGGGGGAAATGAGCAGTTCTTC
CDR3aa: CASSSRTGGNEQFF

v_gene: TRBV6-1
j_gene: TRBJ2-2
abundance: -
d_gene: -
CDR3nt: TGTGCCAGCAGCCCTTTGGGTAGGGGCACCGGGGAGCTGTTTTTT
CDR3aa: CASSPLGRGTGELFF

v_gene: TRBV11-2
j_gene: TRBJ2-5
abundance: -
d_gene: -
CDR3nt: TGTGCCAGCAGCTTGGGTCATATGGAGGAAGAGACCCAGTACTTC
CDR3aa: CASSLGHMEEETQYF

v_gene: TRBV18
j_gene: TRBJ1-5
abundance: -
d_gene: TRBD1
CDR3nt: TGTGCCAGCTCACCAGAGGGGCAGGGGGAGATCCAGCCCCAGCATTTT
CDR3aa: CASSPEGQGEIQPQHF

v_gene: TRBV5-6
j_gene: TRBJ1-5
abundance: few
d_gene: -
CDR3nt: TGTGCCAGCAGCCAGACAACCGGGACTTTGCCCGGTCAGCCCCAGCATTTT
CDR3aa: CASSQTTGTLPGQPQHF

v_gene: TRBV13
j_gene: TRBJ1-4
abundance: -
d_gene: TRBD1
CDR3nt: TGTGCCAGCAGCCTCACAGGGGCAACTAATGAAAAACTGTTTTTT
CDR3aa: CASSLTGATNEKLFF